The TCR beta chain under discussion was sequenced for a study of T cell responses to AZD1222 COVID-19 vaccine. Study as a whole: Second doses that came at about 4 or about 12 weeks were put together. Study-wide points: Samples come after the peak T cell response, not at day 14. Regions left unmutated in variants are reportedly the target of nearly half of spike-specific TCRs. Spike-specific TCRs gained breadth and depth after people received two AZD1222 doses.

In the case of this clone: Its matching antigen is unknown.

Germline V CDR1 and CDR2: SEHNR, FQNEAQ (reference sequence). Trimming pared 4 bases from V and 1 base from J, leaving 11 bases between. This CDR3 contains 15 residues. Only in-frame clones appear in the TCRdb table, and some are missing; sequencing was by immunoSEQ multiplex PCR. The sample lists 100,000 to 150,000 clones; 80% to 95% were seen once. This chain joins TRBV7-9 and TRBJ1-5; weak D call: TRBD1 (5 bases). The sample was peripheral blood, taken on day 0 of AZD1222 vaccination. The clonotype originates from an adult in good health. The CDR3 region is CASSSQGASNQPQHF. The CDR3 coding sequence is TGTGCCAGCAGCTCTCAAGGGGCGAGCAATCAGCCCCAGCATTTT.